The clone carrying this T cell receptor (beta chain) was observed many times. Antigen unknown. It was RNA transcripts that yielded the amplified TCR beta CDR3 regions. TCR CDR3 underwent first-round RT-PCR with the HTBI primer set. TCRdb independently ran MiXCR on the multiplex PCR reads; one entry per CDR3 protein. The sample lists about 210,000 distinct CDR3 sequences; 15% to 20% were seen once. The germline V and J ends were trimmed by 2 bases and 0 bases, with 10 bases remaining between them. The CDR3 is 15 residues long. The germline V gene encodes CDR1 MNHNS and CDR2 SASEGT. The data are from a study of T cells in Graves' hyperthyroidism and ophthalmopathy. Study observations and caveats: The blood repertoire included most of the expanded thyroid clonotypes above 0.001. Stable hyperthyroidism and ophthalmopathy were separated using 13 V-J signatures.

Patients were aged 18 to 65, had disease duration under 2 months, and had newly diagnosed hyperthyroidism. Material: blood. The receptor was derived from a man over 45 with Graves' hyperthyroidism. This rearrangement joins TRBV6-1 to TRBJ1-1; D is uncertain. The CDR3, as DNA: TGTGCCAGCAGTGAAAGTTGGCGGATGAACACTGAAGCTTTCTTT. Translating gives CASSESWRMNTEAFF.